The rows below give T cell receptor beta chains drawn from one sample of a study of blood T cell repertoires in COVID-19. Method: immunoSEQ multiplex PCR; TCRdb's copy keeps in-frame clones and lacks some. Of more than 100,000 clones in the sample, 75% to 90% are singletons; the top ten hold under 15%. The material sequenced was peripheral blood. These receptors were obtained from a human donor in a cohort sampled during active or convalescent COVID-19. Both conserved end residues are part of each CDR3. Each record gives: V gene, D gene, J gene, clone size, CDR3 DNA, CDR3 protein. A D gene is named only where the DNA matches it firmly. Clone size is stated in some rows and not others, as once, few, many or a class when expanded.

V: TRBV5-1
D: NA
J: TRBJ2-7
size: NA
DNA: TGCGCCAGCAGCTCCGGGACTCGCAACTACTACGAGCAGTACTTC
CDR3: CASSSGTRNYYEQYF

V: TRBV7-3
D: TRBD1
J: TRBJ2-7
size: NA
DNA: TGTGCCAGCAGCCCCCAGGGGGACTACGAGCAGTACTTC
CDR3: CASSPQGDYEQYF

V: TRBV5-5
D: TRBD1
J: TRBJ2-2
size: NA
DNA: TGTGCCAGCAGCTTGTTTCAGGGGGCCACCGGGGAGCTGTTTTTT
CDR3: CASSLFQGATGELFF

V: TRBV12-3/TRBV12-4
D: NA
J: TRBJ2-3
size: NA
DNA: TGTGCCAGCAGACAGGACTACACAGATACGCAGTATTTT
CDR3: CASRQDYTDTQYF

V: TRBV12-5
D: NA
J: TRBJ2-3
size: NA
DNA: TGTGCTAGTGGTTTGGTAACGGGGGGCGCAGATACGCAGTATTTT
CDR3: CASGLVTGGADTQYF

V: TRBV30
D: TRBD2
J: TRBJ2-2
size: NA
DNA: TGTGCCTGGCGGGGGGAGAACACCGGGGAGCTGTTTTTT
CDR3: CAWRGENTGELFF

V: TRBV24-1
D: NA
J: TRBJ2-7
size: few
DNA: TGTGCCACCAGTGATTCACGGGAAGTTATTTACGAGCAGTACTTC
CDR3: CATSDSREVIYEQYF

V: TRBV9
D: TRBD1
J: TRBJ1-6
size: NA
DNA: TGTGCCAGCAGCACCAGGGGGCTTTCACCCCTCCACTTT
CDR3: CASSTRGLSPLHF

V: TRBV7-8
D: NA
J: TRBJ2-1
size: NA
DNA: TGTGCCAGCAGCCGACAGGTCGAAGGTGAGCAGTTCTTC
CDR3: CASSRQVEGEQFF

V: TRBV11-3
D: NA
J: TRBJ2-5
size: NA
DNA: TGTGCCAGCAGCTCTCAGCGAGGTAACCAAGAGACCCAGTACTTC
CDR3: CASSSQRGNQETQYF

V: TRBV7-9
D: TRBD1
J: TRBJ1-5
size: NA
DNA: TGTGCCAGCAGCCCAGGCAGGGGGACAGAGCCCCAGCATTTT
CDR3: CASSPGRGTEPQHF

V: TRBV9
D: TRBD1
J: TRBJ2-1
size: NA
DNA: TGTGCCAGCAGCGTATCGAAAAGGGGGCAGATCAATGAGCAGTTCTTC
CDR3: CASSVSKRGQINEQFF

V: TRBV7-3
D: TRBD2
J: TRBJ2-7
size: NA
DNA: TGTGCCAGCAGCTTAACGGGGGGGATCAGCTCCTACGAGCAGTACTTC
CDR3: CASSLTGGISSYEQYF

V: TRBV6-5
D: TRBD2
J: TRBJ2-7
size: NA
DNA: TGTGCCAGCGGGGGGACTAGCGTTTACGAGCAGTACTTC
CDR3: CASGGTSVYEQYF

V: TRBV5-1
D: TRBD1
J: TRBJ2-1
size: NA
DNA: TGCGCCAGCAACTCGGGACAGGGGGACAGCAATGAGCAGTTCTTC
CDR3: CASNSGQGDSNEQFF

V: TRBV19
D: NA
J: TRBJ2-2
size: NA
DNA: TGTGCCAGTGCCCTGGGGGGGCTGAACACCGGGGAGCTGTTTTTT
CDR3: CASALGGLNTGELFF

V: TRBV7-2
D: TRBD1
J: TRBJ1-2
size: NA
DNA: TGTGCCAGCGGGACCTGGGACAGGCGCAGCAATGGCTACACCTTC
CDR3: CASGTWDRRSNGYTF

V: TRBV11-3
D: TRBD2
J: TRBJ2-1
size: NA
DNA: TGTGCCAGCAGCTTAGTCGGGACTAGGCGCAATGAGCAGTTCTTC
CDR3: CASSLVGTRRNEQFF

V: TRBV28
D: NA
J: TRBJ1-2
size: NA
DNA: TGTGCCAGCACCACAGACAGCCTACTTAACTATGGCTACACCTTC
CDR3: CASTTDSLLNYGYTF

V: TRBV5-5
D: TRBD1
J: TRBJ2-7
size: NA
DNA: TGTGCCAGCAGCTTCGGGACCGGGACAGTAAGCTACGAGCAGTACTTC
CDR3: CASSFGTGTVSYEQYF

V: TRBV28
D: TRBD1
J: TRBJ1-6
size: NA
DNA: TGTGCCAGCAGTCACCTCGACAGGGTTAGCTCACCCCTCCACTTT
CDR3: CASSHLDRVSSPLHF

V: TRBV7-6
D: NA
J: TRBJ2-3
size: NA
DNA: TGTGCCAGCAGAAGAGGTGCGGGTAGCACAGATACGCAGTATTTT
CDR3: CASRRGAGSTDTQYF

V: TRBV19
D: NA
J: TRBJ1-1
size: once
DNA: TGTGCCAGTAGTATGCGGGGGCTTGGCACTGAAGCTTTCTTT
CDR3: CASSMRGLGTEAFF

V: TRBV9
D: NA
J: TRBJ2-2
size: NA
DNA: TGTGCCAGCAGCGTAGTGCAGGGCACCGGGGAGCTGTTTTTT
CDR3: CASSVVQGTGELFF

V: TRBV11-1
D: NA
J: TRBJ2-1
size: NA
DNA: TGTGCCATCCAGACTTCCATTTACAATGAGCAGTTCTTC
CDR3: CAIQTSIYNEQFF

V: TRBV5-1
D: NA
J: TRBJ2-6
size: NA
DNA: TGCGCCAGCAGCGTTCCGGGAGACTCTGGGGCCAACGTCCTGACTTTC
CDR3: CASSVPGDSGANVLTF

V: TRBV4-1
D: TRBD2
J: TRBJ2-7
size: NA
DNA: TGCGCCAGCAGACCACTAGCGGGGGGGCTCGAGCAGTACTTC
CDR3: CASRPLAGGLEQYF

V: TRBV6-2/TRBV6-3
D: TRBD1
J: TRBJ2-7
size: NA
DNA: TGTGCCAGCAGTTACTCAATCCAGGGGGCGCAAAAGCAGTACTTC
CDR3: CASSYSIQGAQKQYF

V: TRBV19
D: NA
J: TRBJ2-5
size: NA
DNA: TGTGCCAGTAGTATCGGGGTGACAGAGACCCAGTACTTC
CDR3: CASSIGVTETQYF

V: TRBV5-1
D: NA
J: TRBJ1-1
size: NA
DNA: TGCGCCAGCAGCTTGGGCAGCGATATCACTGAAGCTTTCTTT
CDR3: CASSLGSDITEAFF

V: TRBV5-1
D: TRBD1
J: TRBJ1-3
size: NA
DNA: TGCGCCAGCAGCTGGGGACAGTTAAACCTGGGAAACACCATATATTTT
CDR3: CASSWGQLNLGNTIYF

V: TRBV29-1
D: NA
J: TRBJ1-5
size: NA
DNA: TGCAGCGTTGTTGGACCGGCGGGGCGGGCCCAGCATTTT
CDR3: CSVVGPAGRAQHF

V: TRBV5-1
D: NA
J: TRBJ2-7
size: few
DNA: TGCGCCAGCAGCTTACAGTCCCGCGAGCAGTACTTC
CDR3: CASSLQSREQYF

V: TRBV4-3
D: TRBD2
J: TRBJ2-1
size: NA
DNA: TGCGCCAGCAGCCAAGCGGACGGGGGGAATATTTACAATGAGCAGTTCTTC
CDR3: CASSQADGGNIYNEQFF

V: TRBV19
D: NA
J: TRBJ1-4
size: NA
DNA: TGTGCCAGTAGTGCCCGAGGACAGTTCGACGGGGAAAAACTGTTTTTT
CDR3: CASSARGQFDGEKLFF